This T cell receptor (beta chain) was observed in a study of cytomegalovirus exposure and HLA in healthy donors. CDR1 is LGHNA, CDR2 YNFKEQ, per germline. The V and J ends lost 2 bases and 2 bases, in that order; junction bases with no gene match: 3. CDR3 size: 15 residues. The PCR contained 60 Vbeta and 13 Jbeta primers. Here immunoSEQ multiplex PCR was the method, and the copy in TCRdb shows in-frame clones only, minus some. The sample consists of some 150,000 clones, 80% of them appearing once. The TCR sequence derives from a man aged 45-65 years in good health and CMV-seronegative. The sample was PBMCs. The rearrangement joins TRBV4-2 to TRBJ2-5; TRBD2 agrees at 9 bases. The CDR3 DNA sequence: TGTGCCAGCAGCCAAAGTAGCGGGGGACAAGAGACCCAGTACTTC. This translates into CASSQSSGGQETQYF.